This T cell receptor (beta chain) was documented in a study of cytomegalovirus exposure and HLA in healthy donors. V was pared by 3 bases and J by 3 bases, with 12 bases between. This CDR3 region has 14 residues. Per the germline V gene, CDR1 is SGDLS and CDR2 is YYNGEE. The PCR contained 60 Vbeta and 13 Jbeta primers. Here immunoSEQ multiplex PCR was the method, and the copy in TCRdb shows in-frame clones only, minus some. The sample has around 150,000 clones, 80% seen once; the top ten hold approximately 1.8%. General study findings and limits: It was assumed in the presence/absence analyses that sequencing depth was roughly uniform across donors. It was reported in a later analysis that an Asian-associated ancestry cluster showed fewer N-insertions than the 666-donor mean. Later analysis revealed greater clonal expansion in HLA-associated TCR beta chains than in equally common others. A later analysis linked a missense DCLRE1C variant to TCR beta V- and J-gene trimming.

This clone was seen a single time. Antigen specificity is unknown. J is TRBJ1-1 and V is TRBV9; D may be TRBD1 (5 bases). The TCR originated in a human donor in good health. Sequenced: PBMCs. CDR3 sequence (DNA): TGTGCCAGCAGCGCGGACAATACGGACACTGAAGCTTTCTTT. Translation gives CASSADNTDTEAFF.